Below, 26 T cell receptor beta chains from the same sample are listed, as sequenced in a study of OX40 agonist ivuxolimab in advanced cancers. The data were produced by immunoSEQ multiplex PCR, yet TCRdb's version contains in-frame clones alone and is incomplete. The data contain tens of thousands of clones, approximately 90% of them singletons. Sequencing used CD4+ or CD8+ T cells sorted from blood, obtained in a trial of the OX40 agonist ivuxolimab. These TCRs come from an adult with an advanced solid tumor such as melanoma, head and neck, liver or kidney cancer.

The CDR3 sequence is CASSWDNRGQPQHF. Here the CDR3 DNA reads TGTGCCAGCAGTTGGGACAATCGGGGACAGCCCCAGCATTTT. The V and J genes are TRBV6-1 and TRBJ1-5, with TRBD1 as a possible D gene (6 bases). CDR3 size: 14 residues. Germline V lookup: CDR1 MNHNS, CDR2 SASEGT. Trimming left V 5 bases short and J 7 bases short, with 15 bases between.

The V and J genes are TRBV2 and TRBJ1-2; the D is unclear. Germline V gene data show CDR1 as SNHLY and CDR2 as FYNNEI. The ends were cut back, 6 bases at V and 2 bases at J, with 7 bases in the middle. The CDR3 loop spans 12 amino acids. CDR3: CASRMDNYGYTF. CDR3 DNA sequence: TGTGCCAGCAGGATGGACAACTATGGCTACACCTTC.

The chain employs TRBV11-2 and TRBJ2-5; D unresolved. Between the trimmed V and J ends, which lost 0 bases and 7 bases, there was a span of 9 bases. Per the germline V gene, CDR1 is SGHAT and CDR2 is FQNNGV. The CDR3 sequence is 13 residues long. The CDR3 coding sequence is TGTGCCAGCAGCTTAGAAAGGTCGGTGACCCAGTACTTC. It is translated as CASSLERSVTQYF.

The V gene is TRBV5-1, the J gene TRBJ2-7; no reliable D call. Per germline, CDR1 SGHRS and CDR2 YFSETQ. V was trimmed by 0 bases and J by 4 bases, leaving 11 bases between them. The CDR3 loop spans 14 amino acids. The DNA for the CDR3 is TGCGCCAGCAGCTTGGAGAGTAGCCTATACGAGCAGTACTTC. Protein product: CASSLESSLYEQYF.

The chain uses TRBV6-1 and TRBJ2-5; D possibly corresponds to TRBD2 (5 bases). The CDR3 loop spans 14 amino acids. Germline V gene lookup returns CDR1 MNHNS and CDR2 SASEGT. The V end lost 8 bases, the J end lost 2 bases, and 15 bases lay between the germline ends. This CDR3 is CASLGGWHQETQYF. The CDR3 nucleotides are TGTGCCAGCCTCGGAGGTTGGCATCAAGAGACCCAGTACTTC.

The gene calls are TRBV5-6 and TRBJ2-3; possible D gene TRBD2, 6 bases. Trimming shortened V by 0 bases and J by 4 bases, and 9 bases separated the two germline ends. Germline assignment: CDR1 SGHDT and CDR2 YYEEEE. The CDR3 contains 14 residues. DNA of the CDR3: TGTGCCAGCAGCTTGGGACTAGGCGCAGATACGCAGTATTTT. Translated, it gives CASSLGLGADTQYF.

The chain links TRBV5-1 to TRBJ2-7; unclear D gene. Trimming removed 0 bases at V and 5 bases at J, with 15 bases between. This CDR3 region has 15 residues. Germline loops: CDR1 SGHRS, CDR2 YFSETQ. CDR3 sequence: CASSLGPGVTNEQYF. CDR3 nucleotide sequence: TGCGCCAGCAGCTTGGGTCCGGGCGTTACAAACGAGCAGTACTTC.

The chain combines TRBV5-5 with TRBJ2-2; a possible D gene is TRBD1 (5 bases). V was pared by 7 bases and J by 4 bases, with 20 bases between. Germline lookup yields CDR1 SGHKS and CDR2 YYEKEE (reference sequence). CDR3 length: 16 amino acids. CDR3 protein: CASRGIRTFGTGELFF. Written as DNA, the CDR3 is TGTGCCAGCCGCGGCATCCGGACATTCGGCACCGGGGAGCTGTTTTTT.

The chain links TRBV6-5 to TRBJ1-2; D might be TRBD1 (6 bases). V dropped 6 bases and J dropped 0 bases, with 14 bases sitting between them. CDR1 and CDR2 from the germline V gene are MNHEY and SVGAGI. CDR3 size: 15 residues. CDR3 nucleotides: TGTGCCAGCAGGGAATCCGGACAGCCTAACTATGGCTACACCTTC. Its translation: CASRESGQPNYGYTF.

This clone appeared once. V is TRBV11-2 and J is TRBJ2-7; D is perhaps TRBD2 (5 bases). CDR1 and CDR2 from the germline V gene are SGHAT and FQNNGV. The V end lost 3 bases, the J end lost 4 bases, and 13 bases lay between the germline ends. The CDR3 is 14 residues long. The CDR3 here is CASSFFGNRYEQYF. The CDR3 DNA sequence: TGTGCCAGCAGCTTTTTCGGGAATCGGTACGAGCAGTACTTC.

The rearrangement links TRBV2 to TRBJ2-5; 9 bases line up with TRBD2. The CDR3 length is 15 residues. Trimming cost V 5 bases and J 0 bases; bases outside gene matches: 4. Per the germline V gene, CDR1 is SNHLY and CDR2 is FYNNEI. The CDR3 here is CASSPTSGYQETQYF. Here the CDR3 DNA reads TGTGCCAGCAGTCCGACTAGCGGTTACCAAGAGACCCAGTACTTC.

This clone has just one count. The V call is TRBV5-6, the J call TRBJ2-7; tentatively, D is TRBD1 (6 bases). The V end was cut by 0 bases, the J end by 7 bases, with 14 bases between. CDR1 SGHDT and CDR2 YYEEEE come from the germline V gene. CDR3 length equals 14 residues. CDR3 amino acids: CASSLAPGVGEQYF. In DNA form, the CDR3 reads TGTGCCAGCAGCTTGGCCCCAGGGGTGGGGGAGCAGTACTTC.

This clone occurred once. The chain joins TRBV10-3 to TRBJ2-1, with 13 bases identical to TRBD2. The junction had 5 bases not matched to a gene; V was cut back by 6 bases and J by 6 bases. The germline V gene encodes CDR1 ENHRY and CDR2 SYGVKD. The CDR3 runs to 15 residues. This CDR3 reads CAISRTSGRSNEQFF. The CDR3 DNA sequence: TGTGCCATCAGCCGGACTAGCGGGAGATCCAATGAGCAGTTCTTC.

The V gene is TRBV5-4, the J gene TRBJ2-2; D is possibly TRBD2 (7 bases). The CDR3 sequence is 14 residues long. Germline lookup yields CDR1 SGHNT and CDR2 YYREEE (reference sequence). Trimming left V 4 bases short and J 2 bases short, with 9 bases between. The DNA for the CDR3 is TGTGCCAGCAGCAGGGGGGGAAACACCGGGGAGCTGTTTTTT. Translated, it gives CASSRGGNTGELFF.

This chain links TRBV11-2 with TRBJ2-5; the D gene is possibly TRBD1 (6 bases). Trimming pared 2 bases from V and 4 bases from J, leaving 14 bases between. Germline assignment: CDR1 SGHAT and CDR2 FQNNGV. The length of the CDR3 is 15 residues. The CDR3 nucleotides are TGTGCCAGCAGCTTAACAGGGTTCCCTCCAGAGACCCAGTACTTC. Residues: CASSLTGFPPETQYF.

This chain uses TRBV10-1 with TRBJ2-1; tentatively, D is TRBD2 (5 bases). CDR3 size: 13 residues. Germline CDR1 and CDR2: WNHNN and SYGVQD (reference sequence). Trimming shortened V by 3 bases and J by 5 bases, and 8 bases separated the two germline ends. As DNA, the CDR3 is TGCGCCAGCAGTGAACTAGTCGACAATGAGCAGTTCTTC. Translating gives CASSELVDNEQFF.

This chain uses TRBV4-2 with TRBJ2-1; 9 bases fit TRBD2. Trimming took 4 bases from V and 8 from J; bases not matched to a gene: 9. Germline-derived CDR1 and CDR2 are LGHNA and YNFKEQ. CDR3 size: 15 residues. CDR3 sequence reads: CASSPLAGTEDEQFF. In DNA form, the CDR3 reads TGTGCCAGCAGCCCGCTAGCGGGAACAGAAGATGAGCAGTTCTTC.

This clone has a single count. The chain joins TRBV11-3 to TRBJ2-5, with 10 bases identical to TRBD2. This CDR3 has 16 amino acids. V was clipped by 5 bases and J by 5 bases; unmatched bases: 11. Per the germline V gene, CDR1 is SGHNT and CDR2 is YENEEA. The CDR3 DNA reads TGTGCCAGCAGCCTCTCCCTAGCGGGAGCTGGGGAGACCCAGTACTTC. Its translation: CASSLSLAGAGETQYF.

To note about this clone: The same CDR3 can be traced to other DNA sequences in this sample. The chain has TRBV28 and TRBJ2-7, with D maybe TRBD2 (6 bases). Trimming left V 2 bases short and J 4 bases short, with 6 bases between. From germline, CDR1 is MDHEN and CDR2 SYDVKM. This CDR3 region has 12 residues. CDR3 nucleotides: TGTGCCAGCAGTTTAGGGGGGTACGAGCAGTACTTC. Translated: CASSLGGYEQYF.

This chain links TRBV30 with TRBJ2-1; TRBD2 matches at 9 bases. In germline, CDR1 is GTSNPN, CDR2 SVGIG (reference sequence). The CDR3 sequence is 15 residues long. V shed 0 bases and J 9 bases; nucleotides not matched to a gene: 9. The CDR3 loop is CAWSVSSGSSSEQFF. CDR3 DNA sequence: TGTGCCTGGAGTGTGAGTAGCGGGAGTAGTAGTGAGCAGTTCTTC.

The chain couples TRBV28 to TRBJ1-1; D call uncertain. Trimming took 2 bases from V and 10 from J, leaving 17 bases between them. The V gene's germline CDR1 is MDHEN and CDR2 SYDVKM. The CDR3 runs to 14 residues. The CDR3 DNA reads as TGTGCCAGCAGTTTAGGCGGGGAGGGATCTCGAGCTTTCTTT. Its translation: CASSLGGEGSRAFF. Using reference TRBV28 and TRBJ1-1 for the parts outside the CDR3, the full variable domain is DVKVTQSSRYLVKRTGEKVFLECVQDMDHENMFWYRQDPGLGLRLIYFSYDVKMKEKGDIPEGYSVSREKKERFSLILESASTNQTSMYLCASSLGGEGSRAFFGQGTRLTVV.

This chain uses TRBV2 with TRBJ2-3; 8 nucleotides agree with TRBD2. The CDR3 has 15 residues. Germline trimming cut 3 bases from V and 2 bases from J; bases unmatched to any gene: 4. The germline V gene has CDR1 SNHLY and CDR2 FYNNEI. The CDR3 DNA sequence: TGTGCCAGCAGTGAGGTAGCGGGATACACAGATACGCAGTATTTT. Residues: CASSEVAGYTDTQYF.

CDR3 coding DNA: TGTGCCAGTAACTTGTACGTAGGGCAAGAGACCCAGTACTTC. This translates into CASNLYVGQETQYF. The chain has TRBV19 and TRBJ2-5; the D is unclear. Between the trimmed V and J ends, which lost 7 bases and 2 bases, there was a span of 14 bases. The germline gives CDR1 LNHDA, CDR2 SQIVND (reference sequence). The CDR3 covers 14 residues.

The chain links TRBV5-1 to TRBJ2-1; 10 bases map to TRBD2. Per the germline V gene, CDR1 is SGHRS and CDR2 is YFSETQ. J lost 10 bases, V lost 0 bases, and 7 bases had no gene match. This CDR3 contains 15 residues. The CDR3 spells CASSLVLAGAGEQFF. DNA for the CDR3: TGCGCCAGCAGCTTGGTGCTAGCGGGAGCGGGCGAGCAGTTCTTC.

This clone was recorded only once. The CDR3 region has the DNA TGTGCCAGCAGGACAGGGGGCGCGGCCGGGGAGCTGTTTTTT. Residues: CASRTGGAAGELFF. V is TRBV27 and J is TRBJ2-2; TRBD1 agrees at 10 bases. The V and J ends lost 6 bases and 6 bases, in that order; junction bases with no gene match: 4. CDR1 is MNHEY and CDR2 is SMNVEV in the germline V gene (reference sequence). The CDR3 consists of 14 residues.

This rearrangement joins TRBV6-6 to TRBJ1-3; D is unresolved. The V end was cut by 7 bases, the J end by 0 bases, with 16 bases between. Germline V gene data show CDR1 as MNHNY and CDR2 as SVGAGI (reference sequence). The CDR3 consists of 16 residues. The DNA for the CDR3 is TGTGCCAGCATACCGAGGAGTCTTAGCTCTGGAAACACCATATATTTT. Encoded protein: CASIPRSLSSGNTIYF.